This T cell receptor (beta chain) was documented in a study of blood T cell repertoires in COVID-19. Across the study: From T cells, B-cell-depleted T cells, or PBMCs came the material, which was cDNA or gDNA.

As processed by the authors: How many nucleated cells were present was estimated from reference gene primer amplification. Here immunoSEQ multiplex PCR was the method, and the copy in TCRdb shows in-frame clones only, minus some. V and J calls and clone size are those listed in that table; D and trimming were worked out from the DNA. Of about 180,000 clones in the sample, more than 80% were seen once. V lost 5 bases and J lost 6; bases outside the gene matches: 9. CDR3 length equals 14 residues. In germline, CDR1 is SGHVS, CDR2 FQNEAQ. The sequence derives from a human donor in a cohort sampled during active COVID-19. The chain carries TRBV7-8 and TRBJ2-5, with 7 nucleotides matching TRBD2. The specimen sequenced was peripheral blood. The CDR3 DNA sequence: TGTGCCAGCAGCCCGGGACTAAGGTTACAGACCCAGTACTTC. This sequence encodes CASSPGLRLQTQYF.